A single sample gave rise to the 4 T cell receptor beta chains below, sequenced in a study of blood T cell repertoires in COVID-19. The protocol was immunoSEQ multiplex PCR, while the TCRdb copy is restricted to in-frame clones and leaves out a portion. The profile shows about 190,000 clones, 70% to 80% of them singletons. Sequenced sample: peripheral blood. These receptors all come from a man aged 50 to 59 who had recovered from COVID-19.

The rearrangement uses TRBV6-5 and TRBJ2-1; 10 positions agree with TRBD1. Germline CDR1 and CDR2: MNHEY and SVGAGI. After removal of 0 bases from V and 15 bases from J, the junction contained 14 bases not matched to a gene. The CDR3 runs 16 residues. The CDR3 loop reads CASSYSGTGVRAARFF. CDR3 DNA: TGTGCCAGCAGTTACTCCGGGACAGGGGTTCGGGCAGCGAGGTTCTTC.

This clone was recorded once. The V call is TRBV9, the J call TRBJ2-1; 8 positions agree with TRBD1. After removal of 3 bases from V and 6 bases from J, the junction contained 5 bases not matched to a gene. CDR1 is SGDLS and CDR2 is YYNGEE in the germline V gene. The CDR3 runs to 14 residues. CDR3 sequence reads: CASSGGTGSNEQFF. The CDR3, as DNA: TGTGCCAGCAGCGGGGGGACAGGAAGCAATGAGCAGTTCTTC.

CDR3 nucleotide sequence: TGTGCCAGCAGCCTCCAGCGGGAGGGCGTGCAGTTCTTC. Translated, it gives CASSLQREGVQFF. The V call is TRBV21-1, the J call TRBJ2-1; the D call in the table, TRBD2, was not verified against the DNA. TRBV21-1 is a listed pseudogene. The CDR3 covers 13 residues.

This sequence joins TRBV29-1 and TRBJ1-2; the D gene is possibly TRBD1 (5 bases). The germline V gene has CDR1 SQVTM and CDR2 ANQGSEA. Trimming took off 4 bases at V and 8 bases at J, with 17 bases between the two ends. The CDR3 runs 13 residues. In DNA, the CDR3 is TGCAGCGTTGGTGGGGAGGGGTACGGAGGCTACACCTTC. Its protein is CSVGGEGYGGYTF.